A selection of T cell receptor beta chains follows, all from one sample in a study of blood T cell repertoires in COVID-19. This table comes from immunoSEQ multiplex PCR, and its TCRdb copy is limited to in-frame clones, with some not included. The sample includes 200,000 to 250,000 clones, about four fifths of them seen just once. The sequenced sample consisted of peripheral blood. Source of these receptors: a man younger than 40 who had recovered from COVID-19. Each CDR3 is given with its conserved first and last residue. D genes are given only for firm matches. Clone size is not always given. Where it is, it says once, few, many or a class for expanded clones.

TRBV9,.,TRBJ2-2,.,CASSRQNTGELFF,TGTGCCAGCAGTAGACAGAACACCGGGGAGCTGTTTTTT
TRBV7-9,.,TRBJ1-1,.,CASSPEGDTEAFF,TGTGCCAGCAGCCCAGAAGGGGACACTGAAGCTTTCTTT
TRBV6-5,many,TRBJ2-3,.,CASSLSPEADTQYF,TGTGCCAGCAGCCTCTCCCCTGAGGCGGATACGCAGTATTTT
TRBV5-4,.,TRBJ2-3,.,CASSLGQVRTDTQYF,TGTGCCAGCAGCTTGGGACAGGTTCGCACAGATACGCAGTATTTT
TRBV10-1,.,TRBJ2-7,TRBD2,CASSGTSNEQYF,TGCGCCAGCAGTGGGACTAGTAACGAGCAGTACTTC
TRBV5-1,.,TRBJ2-3,TRBD2,CASSLGTSATDTQYF,TGCGCCAGCAGCCTGGGGACTAGCGCCACAGATACGCAGTATTTT
TRBV6-5,.,TRBJ1-5,.,CASGGEVQPQHF,TGTGCCAGCGGGGGGGAGGTTCAGCCCCAGCATTTT
TRBV10-3,.,TRBJ1-3,TRBD1,CAISDRDRSSGNTIYF,TGTGCCATCAGTGACCGGGACAGGAGCTCTGGAAACACCATATATTTT
TRBV18,.,TRBJ1-1,.,CASSPQVMQGGTEAFF,TGTGCCAGCTCACCACAGGTCATGCAGGGCGGCACTGAAGCTTTCTTT
TRBV10-2,.,TRBJ1-1,.,CASSGNQGSTEAFF,TGCGCCAGCAGTGGAAACCAGGGCAGCACTGAAGCTTTCTTT
TRBV7-9,.,TRBJ2-2,.,CASIEGGGRTGELFF,TGTGCCAGCATCGAGGGCGGGGGCAGAACCGGGGAGCTGTTTTTT
TRBV28,.,TRBJ1-4,.,CASSSPQGLAEKLFF,TGTGCCAGCAGTTCACCTCAGGGTCTTGCGGAAAAACTGTTTTTT
TRBV6-2/TRBV6-3,.,TRBJ1-1,.,CASSYRGNTEAFF,TGTGCCAGCAGTTACAGGGGTAACACTGAAGCTTTCTTT
TRBV21-1,.,TRBJ1-2,.,CASSKRGQGHVGYTF,TGTGCCAGCAGCAAAAGGGGTCAGGGCCACGTCGGCTACACCTTC
TRBV18,.,TRBJ2-5,TRBD2,CASSPPSGGGTQYF,TGTGCCAGCTCACCACCTAGCGGGGGCGGGACCCAGTACTTC
TRBV10-3,.,TRBJ2-5,TRBD2,CAISESDYIAGETQYF,TGTGCCATCAGTGAGTCGGATTATATAGCGGGTGAGACCCAGTACTTC